Listed below are T cell receptor beta chains from one sample, sequenced in a study of T cell repertoires in cytomegalovirus infection. TCRdb processed the reads anew with MiXCR; each CDR3 protein has one entry. The sample consists of fewer than 550,000 distinct CDR3 sequences, approximately 15% of them appearing once. Sequenced: CD8+ T cells from PBMCs. The receptors shown here come from a human donor in good health (CMV status not recorded). Some clones in this sample may be carry-over from other donors' samples. Each CDR3 is given without its conserved first and last residue. D genes are given only for firm matches. The size field is filled for only some rows; it gives once, few, many or a size class.

J	V	size	D	CDR3
TRBJ1-5	TRBV27	many	.	ASSSQGQPQH
TRBJ2-1	TRBV5-1	.	TRBD2	ASSLGGRAEQF
TRBJ1-2	TRBV6-2/TRBV6-3	many	.	ASSSDLVGYT
TRBJ1-1	TRBV6-1	few	.	ASMLNTEAF
TRBJ2-7	TRBV24-1	.	.	ATSEPGQPYEQY
TRBJ2-7	TRBV27	many	.	ASSLGYHSSLYEQY
TRBJ1-4	TRBV20-1	few	.	SARRDYEGSNEKLF
TRBJ1-2	TRBV12-3/TRBV12-4	few	TRBD1	ASSYSGTGGGYT
TRBJ2-5	TRBV7-9	many	.	ASSSGIMETQY
TRBJ2-1	TRBV5-3	.	TRBD2	ASSLDGGRTSYNEQF
TRBJ2-6	TRBV10-2	many	.	ASSKNSDSGANVLT
TRBJ2-1	TRBV12-3/TRBV12-4	many	.	ASSRAPSSYNEQF
TRBJ2-7	TRBV6-5	few	TRBD1	ASSGTSGGRYEQY
TRBJ2-1	TRBV4-2	few	TRBD2	ASSQVGGSNYNEQF
TRBJ2-7	TRBV7-9	many	TRBD1	ASSSGQGRTYEQY
TRBJ1-1	TRBV7-8	many	.	ASSVDSLNTEAF
TRBJ1-1	TRBV28	many	TRBD1	ASSFAGTGRTEAF
TRBJ2-1	TRBV10-2	many	.	ASNDGVSYNEQF
TRBJ2-3	TRBV7-3	many	TRBD2	ASSLLAGGQGDTQY
TRBJ2-1	TRBV29-1	.	.	SVLGGVYNEQF
TRBJ2-1	TRBV20-1	.	TRBD2	SAPTSGREVYNEQF
TRBJ2-7	TRBV7-9	many	.	ASSFLDTQGSEQY
TRBJ2-4	TRBV6-1	.	.	ASSEGMSRYKNIQY
TRBJ1-2	TRBV29-1	.	.	SVEGQDYGYT
TRBJ2-5	TRBV7-9	many	.	ASSIGTGTSDGTQY
TRBJ1-3	TRBV7-8	many	TRBD1	ASSHPTGTESSGNTIY
TRBJ2-2	TRBV25-1	many	.	ASSALTGELF
TRBJ2-7	TRBV19	.	.	ASSPARRAEYEQY
TRBJ2-7	TRBV5-1	few	.	ASSSRTDSYEQY
TRBJ1-3	TRBV5-6	many	.	ASSLGYRESGNTIY
TRBJ1-1	TRBV20-1	.	.	SALQPSRDTEAF
TRBJ1-2	TRBV29-1	few	.	SVEVREGYT
TRBJ2-2	TRBV6-6	many	.	ASRKGIDTGELF
TRBJ2-1	TRBV20-1	few	.	SGSELQF
TRBJ1-1	TRBV5-6	.	.	ASSSDSLQRKAF
TRBJ2-7	TRBV5-1	.	.	ASSLEGVDEQY
TRBJ2-1	TRBV7-3	many	TRBD2	ASSQEVAGGLSSYNEQF
TRBJ2-7	TRBV12-3/TRBV12-4	many	TRBD1	ASSSGTGKRSYEQY
TRBJ1-1	TRBV19	few	TRBD1	ASTGRGRQGWTEAF
TRBJ1-6	TRBV6-5	.	TRBD1	ASSLTGESYNSPLH
TRBJ1-3	TRBV5-1	few	.	ASSLDGLQAGNTIY
TRBJ1-1	TRBV10-1	many	.	ASSETRYNTEAF
TRBJ1-2	TRBV6-1	many	TRBD1	ASSRNPGQGEYGYT
TRBJ2-5	TRBV7-9	.	TRBD2	ASSLDPLAGGRQETQY
TRBJ2-7	TRBV27	many	TRBD2	ASSSLGGDYEQY
TRBJ1-2	TRBV5-3	.	.	ASSLGRLNYGYT
TRBJ2-1	TRBV7-3	many	.	ASSLESTALDEQF
TRBJ2-7	TRBV12-3/TRBV12-4	.	.	ASSISEPFRAGKGEQY
TRBJ2-7	TRBV5-1	.	TRBD1	ASSSWTGQDEQY